Below are 30 T cell receptor beta chains sequenced from a single sample in a study of Ad26.COV2.S vaccination and SARS-CoV-2 variants. Produced via immunoSEQ multiplex PCR; TCRdb's table is partial and in-frame only. The sample holds about 500,000 clones, 89% seen once. Indicated treatment: roughly 18 received Ad26.COV2.S at low or high dose, single or two shots; about 5 received placebo; per-sample allocation not given. Collection of samples fell on day 63 after the first vaccine or placebo injection. Sequences were derived from peripheral blood, sampled in a trial of Ad26.COV2.S vaccine versus placebo. Receptors originate from a person aged 18-65 years who received the Ad26.COV2.S COVID-19 vaccine or a placebo.

The genes are TRBV29-1 and TRBJ1-2; 8 nucleotides match TRBD1. CDR3 length equals 13 residues. CDR1 is SQVTM, CDR2 ANQGSEA, per germline. With V trimmed by 4 bases and J by 7 bases, 8 bases remained unmatched. CDR3 sequence: CSVGAGGVSGYTF. CDR3 sequence (DNA): TGCAGCGTTGGCGCAGGGGGCGTCTCTGGCTACACCTTC.

The rearrangement uses TRBV6-2 or TRBV6-3 and TRBJ2-7, with TRBD1 identical over 7 bases. The CDR3 contains 19 residues. Germline CDR1 MNHEY, CDR2 SVGEGT. With 0 bases clipped from V and 2 bases from J, the junction kept 16 bases outside the gene matches. This chain's CDR3 is CASSYSLALEVQGAYEQYF. The CDR3 DNA reads as TGTGCCAGCAGTTACTCGCTTGCACTAGAGGTGCAGGGGGCCTACGAGCAGTACTTC.

The chain recombines TRBV6-5 with TRBJ1-3; D not certain. The CDR3 is 13 residues long. Per germline, CDR1 MNHEY and CDR2 SVGAGI. Trimming shortened V by 2 bases and J by 4 bases, and 6 bases separated the two germline ends. CDR3 DNA sequence: TGTGCCAGCAGTTACGGTGCCGGAAACACCATATATTTT. Its protein product is CASSYGAGNTIYF.

This chain links TRBV4-1 with TRBJ2-2; 12 nucleotides match TRBD2. Germline V gene sequence: CDR1 MGHRA, CDR2 YSYEKL. The V gene end was trimmed by 1 base and the J gene end by 7 bases; junction bases not matched to a gene: 4. This CDR3 contains 16 residues. This CDR3 reads CASSQASGRGGGELFF. The CDR3 region has the DNA TGCGCCAGCAGCCAAGCTAGCGGGAGGGGTGGCGGGGAGCTGTTTTTT.

The chain links TRBV7-6 to TRBJ2-7, with 11 positions matching TRBD2. Trimming cost V 0 bases and J 4 bases; bases outside gene matches: 11. Per the germline V gene, CDR1 is SGHVS and CDR2 is FNYEAQ. The CDR3 has 18 amino acids. CDR3: CASSLAWRRTSGSYEQYF. For the CDR3, the DNA is TGTGCCAGCAGCTTAGCGTGGAGGAGAACTAGCGGGAGTTACGAGCAGTACTTC.

The V gene is TRBV7-2, the J gene TRBJ2-5, with D possibly matching TRBD1 (6 bases). The CDR3 is 16 residues long. The V end was cut by 5 bases, the J end by 5 bases, with 21 bases between. Germline V gene data show CDR1 as SGHTA and CDR2 as FQGNSA. CDR3 loop: CASSGRRNRVRETQYF. DNA of the CDR3: TGTGCCAGCAGCGGCAGACGGAACAGGGTCAGGGAGACCCAGTACTTC.

Here the CDR3 reads CAWGDYGYTF. In DNA form, the CDR3 reads TGTGCCTGGGGAGACTATGGCTACACCTTC. The V call is TRBV30, the J call TRBJ1-2; D gene ambiguous. This CDR3 has 10 amino acids. Trimming left V 5 bases short and J 3 bases short, with 4 bases between. Per germline, CDR1 GTSNPN and CDR2 SVGIG (reference sequence).

The genes are TRBV3-1 (or the pseudogene TRBV3-2) and TRBJ2-7, with D tentatively TRBD1 (6 bases). Germline V CDR1 and CDR2: LGHDT, YNNKEL (reference sequence). V was trimmed by 4 bases and J by 8 bases, leaving 12 bases between them. The CDR3 is 12 amino acids. This CDR3 is CASSRDTLKQYF. The CDR3 nucleotides are TGTGCCAGCAGCCGGGACACTCTAAAGCAGTACTTC.

The gene calls are TRBV4-1 and TRBJ2-7, with D perhaps matching TRBD1 or TRBD2 (5 bases each). The CDR3 spans 15 residues. CDR1 and CDR2 (germline): MGHRA, YSYEKL. Deletions cut 6 bases from V and 1 base from J, with 16 bases between. CDR3 sequence reads: CASSPSSGPSYEQYF. CDR3 nucleotide sequence: TGCGCCAGCAGTCCAAGTTCGGGACCATCCTACGAGCAGTACTTC.

This clone was detected once. This chain uses TRBV18 with TRBJ2-3; no definite D call. V lost 3 bases and J lost 5, with 12 bases in between. Germline CDR1 is KGHSH and CDR2 is LQKENI. This CDR3 is 14 amino acids long. Written as DNA, the CDR3 is TGTGCCAGCTCACCGACTTTGAGGATAGATACGCAGTATTTT. Amino acid sequence: CASSPTLRIDTQYF.

The V and J genes are TRBV9 and TRBJ2-7; D remains unclear. The CDR3 extends over 14 amino acids. Germline V gene data show CDR1 as SGDLS and CDR2 as YYNGEE. V was clipped by 0 bases and J by 2 bases, with 9 bases between them. The CDR3 DNA follows: TGTGCCAGCAGCGTAGAAGCACTCCCCTACGAGCAGTACTTC. This encodes CASSVEALPYEQYF.

V is TRBV6-6 and J is TRBJ1-4, with unresolved D. The CDR3 spans 11 residues. V lost 8 bases and J 8 bases, leaving 9 bases between the germline ends. CDR1 MNHNY and CDR2 SVGAGI come from the germline V gene (reference sequence). As DNA, the CDR3 is TGTGCCAGCGAGGAGAACGAAAAACTGTTTTTT. This sequence encodes CASEENEKLFF.

The table lists this clone with a count of one. This chain uses TRBV5-6 with TRBJ2-7; a weak D match, TRBD1 (5 bases). CDR1 is SGHDT, CDR2 YYEEEE, per germline. V lost 2 bases, J lost 4 bases, and 10 bases lay in between. The CDR3 is 13 residues long. DNA for the CDR3: TGTGCCAGCAGCTTCTTTAGGGGATACGAGCAGTACTTC. It encodes CASSFFRGYEQYF.

The chain couples TRBV6-5 to TRBJ2-7, with D maybe TRBD2 (6 bases). Germline loops: CDR1 MNHEY, CDR2 SVGAGI. CDR3 length: 14 residues. The V end was cut by 7 bases, the J end by 4 bases, with 17 bases between. CDR3 nucleotide sequence: TGTGCCAGCACTGCGCCCGGGGGAAAGTACGAGCAGTACTTC. It encodes CASTAPGGKYEQYF.

This chain joins TRBV24-1 and TRBJ2-7, with a tentative D call TRBD1 (5 bases). Looked up from germline, CDR1 is KGHDR and CDR2 is SFDVKD. The CDR3 loop spans 16 amino acids. With 0 bases removed from V and 3 bases from J, the gap between germline ends came to 14 bases. The CDR3 loop reads CATSDLTGRGSYEQYF. CDR3 nucleotides: TGTGCCACCAGTGATTTGACAGGTAGGGGAAGCTACGAGCAGTACTTC.

The chain couples TRBV6-6 to TRBJ1-3; 8 nucleotides match TRBD1. The CDR3 extends over 13 amino acids. V was clipped by 8 bases and J by 8 bases; unmatched bases: 8. Looked up from germline, CDR1 is MNHNY and CDR2 is SVGAGI (reference sequence). The CDR3 nucleotides are TGTGCCAGCCAGGGGGCAAAGGGGTACACCATATATTTT. Translation gives CASQGAKGYTIYF.

This rearrangement joins TRBV27 to TRBJ2-7, with D possibly matching TRBD2 (5 bases). CDR1 is MNHEY, CDR2 SMNVEV, per germline (reference sequence). This CDR3 comprises 12 residues. V was trimmed by 6 bases and J by 2 bases, leaving 8 bases between them. In nucleotides, the CDR3 is TGTGCCAGCAGGACCGGGGCCTACGAGCAGTACTTC. This gives the protein CASRTGAYEQYF.

The chain couples TRBV5-1 to TRBJ2-1; D unclear. Trimming removed 0 bases from V and 1 base from J, with 8 bases in between. The germline CDR1 and CDR2 sequences are SGHRS and YFSETQ. The CDR3 covers 15 residues. The CDR3 spells CASSLGLMSYNEQFF. DNA of the CDR3: TGCGCCAGCAGCTTGGGGTTAATGTCCTACAATGAGCAGTTCTTC.

The chain combines TRBV9 with TRBJ2-7, with 7 bases lining up with TRBD1. The germline V gene encodes CDR1 SGDLS and CDR2 YYNGEE. The CDR3 sequence is 13 residues long. The V and J ends lost 4 bases and 5 bases, in that order; junction bases with no gene match: 6. The CDR3 bases are TGTGCCAGCAGCAGGGGGCAGGGGCACGAGCAGTACTTC. It codes for CASSRGQGHEQYF.

The V and J genes are TRBV2 and TRBJ2-2; TRBD1 agrees at 12 bases. The CDR3 is 14 amino acids. The ends lost 6 bases at V and 7 bases at J; junction bases unmatched: 3. Germline CDR1 is SNHLY and CDR2 is FYNNEI. The CDR3 DNA follows: TGTGCCAGCAGGGGGACAGGGGGCAACGGGGAGCTGTTTTTT. It is translated as CASRGTGGNGELFF.

This rearrangement joins TRBV27 to TRBJ1-1; perhaps TRBD1 as D (6 bases). Trimming pared 4 bases from V and 3 bases from J, leaving 18 bases between. CDR3 length equals 16 residues. The germline V gene has CDR1 MNHEY and CDR2 SMNVEV (reference sequence). The CDR3 DNA sequence: TGTGCCAGCAGTTCCCCGGGGGCCAGGACGGACACTGAAGCTTTCTTT. Amino acids: CASSSPGARTDTEAFF.

This clone has only one observation. The gene calls are TRBV7-9 and TRBJ2-3; 13 nucleotides align to TRBD2. This CDR3 has 18 residues. With 1 base clipped from V and 1 base from J, the junction kept 5 bases outside the gene matches. Germline lookup yields CDR1 SEHNR and CDR2 FQNEAQ (reference sequence). The CDR3 sequence is CASSLEGTSGRGTDTQYF. The CDR3 bases are TGTGCCAGCAGCTTAGAGGGAACTAGCGGGAGGGGCACAGATACGCAGTATTTT.

The CDR3 DNA follows: TGCAGCGCTGTTGGGTTGGGCTCATCCACGGCCAGTGGCTACACCTTC. It codes for CSAVGLGSSTASGYTF. This chain links TRBV29-1 with TRBJ1-2, with D hard to call. The V end lost 7 bases, the J end lost 7 bases, and 28 bases lay between the germline ends. The CDR3 sequence is 16 residues long. Germline V gene sequence: CDR1 SQVTM, CDR2 ANQGSEA.

This clone was counted a single time. V and J are TRBV5-8 and TRBJ2-3, with D unclear. Trimming took 5 bases from V and 9 from J, leaving 16 bases between them. Germline CDR1 and CDR2: SGHTS and YDEGEE. The CDR3 extends over 13 amino acids. The CDR3 is CASRVGSVGTQYF. The CDR3 DNA sequence: TGTGCCAGCAGGGTCGGCAGCGTAGGAACGCAGTATTTT.

This sequence joins TRBV9 and TRBJ1-4; 7 bases agree with TRBD1. V gave up 4 bases and J gave up 5 bases; unmatched junction bases: 11. Germline V gene lookup returns CDR1 SGDLS and CDR2 YYNGEE. The CDR3 extends over 16 amino acids. The CDR3 DNA follows: TGTGCCAGCAGCCAGACAGGGACAGAATTAAATGAAAAACTGTTTTTT. Its translation is CASSQTGTELNEKLFF.

In the case of this clone: One end of the junction does not line up with germline, which may come from a read error. The chain carries TRBV7-7 and TRBJ2-5, with D perhaps assigned TRBD1 or TRBD2 (6 bases each). The CDR3 consists of 15 residues. CDR1 SSHAT and CDR2 FNYEAQ come from the germline V gene (reference sequence). The CDR3: CASSATGGRQETQYF. The CDR3 nucleotides are TGTGCTAGCAGCGCGACAGGTGGGAGGCAAGAGACCCAGTACTTC.

The CDR3 coding sequence is TGTGCCAGCTCGGGACAGGGAGAAGAGACCCAGTACTTC. Translating it yields CASSGQGEETQYF. V gene TRBV6-1 combines with J gene TRBJ2-5, with 9 bases aligning to TRBD1. This CDR3 is built from 13 residues. CDR1 is MNHNS and CDR2 is SASEGT in the germline V gene. V trimming: 8 bases; J trimming: 3 bases; junction bases outside the gene matches: 4.

The V gene is TRBV6-4, the J gene TRBJ2-3; TRBD2 matches at 7 bases. The CDR3 has 13 residues. V gave up 3 bases and J gave up 3 bases; unmatched junction bases: 0. Germline V gives CDR1 MRHNA, CDR2 SNTAGT. This CDR3 reads CASSERETDTQYF. Written as DNA, the CDR3 is TGTGCCAGCAGTGAGCGGGAGACAGATACGCAGTATTTT.

The chain combines TRBV7-9 with TRBJ1-4; weak D call: TRBD1 (6 bases). CDR1 and CDR2 from the germline V gene are SEHNR and FQNEAQ (reference sequence). The CDR3 sequence is 15 residues long. Trimming took off 7 bases at V and 5 bases at J, with 17 bases between the two ends. CDR3 in amino acids: CASNPGTPENEKLFF. Written as DNA, the CDR3 is TGTGCCAGCAACCCTGGGACACCGGAGAATGAAAAACTGTTTTTT.

The V call is TRBV4-1, the J call TRBJ1-1; TRBD1 matches at 8 bases. Germline V lookup: CDR1 MGHRA, CDR2 YSYEKL. This CDR3 is built from 15 residues. The J segment lost 7 bases and the V segment lost 3 bases, leaving 10 bases of the junction unmatched. The CDR3 loop reads CASSHHKDRVNEAFF. As DNA, the CDR3 is TGCGCCAGCAGCCATCATAAGGACAGGGTTAATGAAGCTTTCTTT.